Presented here are 21 T cell receptor beta chains from one specimen sequenced in a study of blood T cell repertoires in COVID-19. Sequencing was performed with immunoSEQ multiplex PCR; in TCRdb, only in-frame clones are kept and a portion is missing. The table records 400,000 to 500,000 clones, 88% of them present only once. The sequenced material came from PBMCs or T cells enriched from blood (not recorded which). These receptors were collected from a woman between 18 and 30 years old who had been exposed to COVID-19.

The chain has TRBV5-8 and TRBJ1-1; D is unclear. The germline V gene has CDR1 SGHTS and CDR2 YDEGEE. The CDR3 contains 10 residues. V was shortened by 2 bases and J by 7 bases, with 3 bases between the two germline ends. In nucleotides, the CDR3 is TGTGCCAGCAGCTTTAATGAAGCTTTCTTT. Protein product: CASSFNEAFF.

The DNA of the CDR3 is TGTGCCAGCAGTAACAGGGGGCGGGAAAAACTGTTTTTT. As protein: CASSNRGREKLFF. The chain employs TRBV6-5 and TRBJ1-4; 9 bases map to TRBD1. Losses at the gene ends were 5 bases for V and 8 bases for J; bases not matched to a gene: 3. Germline CDR1 is MNHEY and CDR2 is SVGAGI. This CDR3 contains 13 residues.

This chain joins TRBV24-1 and TRBJ2-5; D possibly corresponds to TRBD2 (5 bases). V was pared by 5 bases and J by 2 bases, with 17 bases between. Germline V gives CDR1 KGHDR, CDR2 SFDVKD. This CDR3 has 16 residues. CDR3 DNA: TGTGCCACCAGTGCCTTCCCCGGGAACAGACAAGAGACCCAGTACTTC. Residues: CATSAFPGNRQETQYF.

The V call is TRBV5-1, the J call TRBJ2-3; D ambiguous. The V end was cut by 0 bases, the J end by 3 bases, with 8 bases between. The CDR3 extends over 14 amino acids. Germline loops: CDR1 SGHRS, CDR2 YFSETQ. This chain's CDR3 is CASSLAYLTDTQYF. The DNA for the CDR3 is TGCGCCAGCAGCTTGGCATACTTAACAGATACGCAGTATTTT.

The V call is TRBV15, the J call TRBJ2-1; 10 bases agree with TRBD1. This CDR3 has 15 amino acids. The ends lost 3 bases at V and 6 bases at J; junction bases unmatched: 5. Per germline, CDR1 LNHNV and CDR2 YYDKDF (reference sequence). The CDR3 DNA reads as TGTGCCACCAGCAGGGGGGACAGGGGTATCAATGAGCAGTTCTTC. It specifies CATSRGDRGINEQFF.

This chain links TRBV28 with TRBJ1-4; perhaps TRBD1 as D (6 bases). Germline CDR1 MDHEN, CDR2 SYDVKM. This CDR3 contains 16 residues. V lost 2 bases and J 6 bases, leaving 16 bases between the germline ends. The CDR3 is CASSLPSGDRDEKLFF. The CDR3 nucleotides read TGTGCCAGCAGTTTACCCTCAGGGGATAGAGATGAAAAACTGTTTTTT.

In nucleotides, the CDR3 is TGTGCCAGCAGCCTGGGGGACAGGGGTAACATTCAGTACTTC. This sequence encodes CASSLGDRGNIQYF. The chain has TRBV28 and TRBJ2-4; 10 nucleotides line up with TRBD1. CDR1 and CDR2 from the germline V gene are MDHEN and SYDVKM. The CDR3 is 14 residues long. The V and J ends lost 6 bases and 7 bases, in that order; junction bases with no gene match: 6. The full variable domain, rest sourced from reference TRBV28 and TRBJ2-4, is DVKVTQSSRYLVKRTGEKVFLECVQDMDHENMFWYRQDPGLGLRLIYFSYDVKMKEKGDIPEGYSVSREKKERFSLILESASTNQTSMYLCASSLGDRGNIQYFGAGTRLSVL.

V and J are TRBV2 and TRBJ1-4, with 7 bases fitting TRBD1. Trimming removed 5 bases from V and 2 bases from J; junction bases left unmatched: 2. The CDR3 extends over 14 amino acids. CDR1 and CDR2 (germline): SNHLY, FYNNEI. This CDR3 is CASSLQGTNEKLFF. CDR3 bases: TGTGCCAGCAGTTTACAGGGGACTAATGAAAAACTGTTTTTT.

The chain couples TRBV5-8 to TRBJ2-4, with D hard to call. Germline V gene data show CDR1 as SGHTS and CDR2 as YDEGEE. CDR3 length equals 16 residues. Trimming left V 2 bases short and J 0 bases short, with 12 bases between. CDR3 loop: CASSFLTPLAKNIQYF. The CDR3 DNA follows: TGTGCCAGCAGCTTTTTGACACCCCTAGCCAAAAACATTCAGTACTTC.

The V call is TRBV24-1, the J call TRBJ2-5, with 11 positions matching TRBD2. The CDR3 length is 15 residues. Germline lookup yields CDR1 KGHDR and CDR2 SFDVKD. V shed 6 bases and J 3 bases; nucleotides not matched to a gene: 5. CDR3: CATSRGTSGEETQYF. The CDR3 DNA reads as TGTGCCACCAGTCGAGGGACTAGCGGAGAAGAGACCCAGTACTTC.

The CDR3 DNA follows: TGCGCCAGCAGCCAAGGACGGGGGACAGGGGTTTACAATGAGCAGTTCTTC. The encoded protein is CASSQGRGTGVYNEQFF. The chain joins TRBV4-1 to TRBJ2-1; 10 bases agree with TRBD1. The CDR3 covers 17 residues. The V and J ends lost 1 base and 4 bases, in that order; junction bases with no gene match: 7. Germline V lookup: CDR1 MGHRA, CDR2 YSYEKL.

V gene TRBV15 combines with J gene TRBJ1-3, with D unclear. The CDR3 runs to 14 residues. The V gene's germline CDR1 is LNHNV and CDR2 YYDKDF (reference sequence). With 1 base removed from V and 0 bases from J, the gap between germline ends came to 4 bases. CDR3 sequence: CATSRVDSGNTIYF. CDR3 in DNA: TGTGCCACCAGCAGAGTAGACTCTGGAAACACCATATATTTT.

This clone has only one observation. V and J are TRBV4-3 and TRBJ1-1, with D perhaps matching TRBD1 (5 bases). The CDR3 is 15 residues long. The V gene's germline CDR1 is LGHNA and CDR2 YSLEER. The germline V and J ends were trimmed by 0 bases and 3 bases, with 11 bases remaining between them. The CDR3 loop reads CASSQDSGGYTEAFF. The CDR3 DNA reads as TGCGCCAGCAGCCAAGATTCTGGGGGGTACACTGAAGCTTTCTTT.

The J gene is TRBJ1-4, the V gene TRBV7-2; 7 bases align to TRBD1. The J segment lost 0 bases and the V segment lost 2 bases, leaving 6 bases of the junction unmatched. The CDR3 has 17 residues. From germline, CDR1 is SGHTA and CDR2 FQGNSA. The CDR3 DNA reads TGTGCCAGCAGCTTAAGGGGGACAGCTGCAACTAATGAAAAACTGTTTTTT. The encoded protein is CASSLRGTAATNEKLFF.

The rearrangement uses TRBV6-5 and TRBJ1-1; 7 nucleotides line up with TRBD1. Germline trimming cut 6 bases from V and 1 base from J; bases unmatched to any gene: 5. In germline, CDR1 is MNHEY, CDR2 SVGAGI. This CDR3 comprises 14 residues. CDR3 loop: CASRPDRSNTEAFF. CDR3 sequence (DNA): TGTGCCAGCAGACCGGACAGGTCGAACACTGAAGCTTTCTTT.

V gene TRBV4-3 combines with J gene TRBJ2-1; the match to TRBD2 covers 10 bases. Germline trimming cut 0 bases from V and 4 bases from J; bases unmatched to any gene: 3. This CDR3 region has 16 residues. Germline CDR1 is LGHNA and CDR2 is YSLEER. CDR3 sequence: CASSQEAGGPYNEQFF. The CDR3 DNA follows: TGCGCCAGCAGCCAAGAAGCGGGGGGGCCATACAATGAGCAGTTCTTC.

The chain uses TRBV29-1 and TRBJ1-1; a possible D gene is TRBD1 (6 bases). Germline V gene lookup returns CDR1 SQVTM and CDR2 ANQGSEA. Trimming pared 5 bases from V and 7 bases from J, leaving 14 bases between. The CDR3 length is 12 residues. CDR3: CSVQWTVGEAFF. CDR3 coding DNA: TGCAGCGTTCAATGGACAGTTGGTGAAGCTTTCTTT.

The chain uses TRBV16 and TRBJ2-3; possible D gene TRBD2, 7 bases. V gave up 5 bases and J gave up 2 bases, with 20 bases separating them. This CDR3 has 17 amino acids. Germline lookup yields CDR1 KGHSY and CDR2 FQNENV. CDR3 bases: TGTGCCAGCAGCGGTTCCGTTTTTGGGGGGGCCACAGATACGCAGTATTTT. As protein: CASSGSVFGGATDTQYF. Drawing the rest from reference TRBV16 and TRBJ2-3, the complete variable domain is GEEVAQTPKHLVRGEGQKAKLYCAPIKGHSYVFWYQQVLKNEFKFLISFQNENVFDETGMPKERFSAKCLPNSPCSLEIQATKLEDSAVYFCASSGSVFGGATDTQYFGPGTRLTVL.

This rearrangement joins TRBV30 to TRBJ1-4, with 10 bases that match TRBD1. The CDR3 extends over 14 amino acids. The germline V gene has CDR1 GTSNPN and CDR2 SVGIG (reference sequence). J gave up 1 base and V 5 bases, and 1 base lay outside the gene matches. The CDR3 loop reads CAWDRGRTNEKLFF. CDR3 in DNA: TGTGCCTGGGACAGGGGGCGAACTAATGAAAAACTGTTTTTT.

The chain joins TRBV19 to TRBJ2-1; 12 nucleotides agree with TRBD1. The CDR3 totals 14 residues. CDR1 LNHDA and CDR2 SQIVND come from the germline V gene (reference sequence). Trimming cost V 6 bases and J 8 bases; bases outside gene matches: 5. CDR3 bases: TGTGCCAGTAGCCCGGGACAGGGGGCCCATGAGCAGTTCTTC. This codes for CASSPGQGAHEQFF.

The chain uses TRBV5-1 and TRBJ2-1; weak D call: TRBD1 (6 bases). CDR3 length: 14 amino acids. Germline CDR1 reads SGHRS; CDR2 reads YFSETQ. V was shortened by 0 bases and J by 8 bases, with 12 bases between the two germline ends. Written as DNA, the CDR3 is TGCGCCAGCAGCTTGGTTCAGGGGTGGCATGAGCAGTTCTTC. Translating it yields CASSLVQGWHEQFF. The whole variable domain, filled in from reference TRBV5-1 and TRBJ2-1, reads KAGVTQTPRYLIKTRGQQVTLSCSPISGHRSVSWYQQTPGQGLQFLFEYFSETQRNKGNFPGRFSGRQFSNSRSEMNVSTLELGDSALYLCASSLVQGWHEQFFGPGTRLTVL.